This T cell receptor beta chain was retrieved from a study of T-cell memory formation after mild COVID-19. Looking at the study overall: Across donors, TCR clusters were largely donor specific. Study-wide points: Memory sampled before infection contained some responding clones, suggesting cross-reactive memory joined. Day 15 to 85 contracting clones showed balanced CD4/CD8; later expanders leaned CD4+.

As concerns this clonotype: The antigen is undetermined.

V was pared by 2 bases and J by 1 base, with 8 bases between. The V gene's germline CDR1 is KGHSH and CDR2 LQKENI. The CDR3 is 14 residues long. Each CDR3 protein gets one entry after TCRdb re-called the 5' RACE reads with MiXCR. The top ten hold about 22% of the sample, which has 300,000 to 400,000 distinct CDR3 sequences, around 15% seen once. This TCR was recovered from a man aged 18 to 30 who had mild COVID-19 (a few samples of this study predate the infection). Cell type and time point are not known. The V gene is TRBV18, the J gene TRBJ1-1, with no clear D. Sequenced: PBMCs or a T cell subset sorted from them (not recorded which). The CDR3 loop is CASSPGRENTEAFF. The CDR3 DNA follows: TGTGCCAGCTCACCAGGGAGGGAGAACACTGAAGCTTTCTTT.